What follows are 5 T cell receptor beta chains derived from one specimen sequenced in a study of shared clonotypes between healthy human individuals. Profiled with immunoSEQ multiplex PCR; TCRdb holds only in-frame clones, not every one. The repertoire consists of over a million clones, with approximately 80% occurring once and the leading ten covering 0.5% to 0.6%. Sequencing was done on a sample of memory CD4+ T cells from PBMCs. Subset described: CD45RA-negative fraction. The source of these receptors is a man aged 18 to 29 in good health. Some clones in this sample may be carry-over from other donors' samples.

This clone was detected only a few times. This chain connects TRBV11-1 to TRBJ2-1; D possibly matches TRBD1 or TRBD2 (5 bases each). This CDR3 is built from 15 residues. Trimming left V 2 bases short and J 9 bases short, with 17 bases between. Germline V gene sequence: CDR1 SGHAT, CDR2 FQDESV (reference sequence). The DNA for the CDR3 is TGTGCCAGCAGCTTAAAATACCTCAGGGAGAGTGAGCAGTTCTTC. Protein sequence: CASSLKYLRESEQFF.

A few counts support this clone. The chain employs TRBV6-6 and TRBJ1-4; no clear D. The CDR3 runs to 11 residues. Deletions cut 5 bases from V and 12 bases from J, with 10 bases between. From germline, CDR1 is MNHNY and CDR2 SVGAGI (reference sequence). The chain's CDR3 is CASSGRTELFF. Here the CDR3 DNA reads TGTGCCAGCAGTGGACGGACGGAACTGTTTTTT.

V gene TRBV6-5 combines with J gene TRBJ1-2; 7 nucleotides align to TRBD1. With V trimmed by 5 bases and J by 8 bases, 5 bases remained unmatched. The CDR3 length is 12 residues. Germline V gene lookup returns CDR1 MNHEY and CDR2 SVGAGI. CDR3 residues: CASSLQGNGYTF. In DNA form, the CDR3 reads TGTGCCAGCAGTCTACAGGGGAACGGCTACACCTTC.

The chain employs TRBV27 and TRBJ2-3; 8 nucleotides match TRBD2. CDR1 is MNHEY and CDR2 is SMNVEV in the germline V gene (reference sequence). The CDR3 contains 14 residues. V was pared by 8 bases and J by 2 bases, with 6 bases of the junction left unmatched. In DNA, the CDR3 is TGTGCCAGCCCTAGCGGGCCTTCCACAGATACGCAGTATTTT. Amino acids: CASPSGPSTDTQYF.

The rearrangement links TRBV28 to TRBJ1-1; TRBD1 matches 8 bases. The length of the CDR3 is 13 residues. The V and J ends lost 2 bases and 11 bases, in that order; junction bases with no gene match: 7. Germline V CDR1 and CDR2: MDHEN, SYDVKM. The CDR3: CASSLRGQGWAFF. Written as DNA, the CDR3 is TGTGCCAGCAGTTTACGTGGACAGGGATGGGCTTTCTTT. Full variable domain (rest looked up from reference TRBV28 and TRBJ1-1): DVKVTQSSRYLVKRTGEKVFLECVQDMDHENMFWYRQDPGLGLRLIYFSYDVKMKEKGDIPEGYSVSREKKERFSLILESASTNQTSMYLCASSLRGQGWAFFGQGTRLTVV.